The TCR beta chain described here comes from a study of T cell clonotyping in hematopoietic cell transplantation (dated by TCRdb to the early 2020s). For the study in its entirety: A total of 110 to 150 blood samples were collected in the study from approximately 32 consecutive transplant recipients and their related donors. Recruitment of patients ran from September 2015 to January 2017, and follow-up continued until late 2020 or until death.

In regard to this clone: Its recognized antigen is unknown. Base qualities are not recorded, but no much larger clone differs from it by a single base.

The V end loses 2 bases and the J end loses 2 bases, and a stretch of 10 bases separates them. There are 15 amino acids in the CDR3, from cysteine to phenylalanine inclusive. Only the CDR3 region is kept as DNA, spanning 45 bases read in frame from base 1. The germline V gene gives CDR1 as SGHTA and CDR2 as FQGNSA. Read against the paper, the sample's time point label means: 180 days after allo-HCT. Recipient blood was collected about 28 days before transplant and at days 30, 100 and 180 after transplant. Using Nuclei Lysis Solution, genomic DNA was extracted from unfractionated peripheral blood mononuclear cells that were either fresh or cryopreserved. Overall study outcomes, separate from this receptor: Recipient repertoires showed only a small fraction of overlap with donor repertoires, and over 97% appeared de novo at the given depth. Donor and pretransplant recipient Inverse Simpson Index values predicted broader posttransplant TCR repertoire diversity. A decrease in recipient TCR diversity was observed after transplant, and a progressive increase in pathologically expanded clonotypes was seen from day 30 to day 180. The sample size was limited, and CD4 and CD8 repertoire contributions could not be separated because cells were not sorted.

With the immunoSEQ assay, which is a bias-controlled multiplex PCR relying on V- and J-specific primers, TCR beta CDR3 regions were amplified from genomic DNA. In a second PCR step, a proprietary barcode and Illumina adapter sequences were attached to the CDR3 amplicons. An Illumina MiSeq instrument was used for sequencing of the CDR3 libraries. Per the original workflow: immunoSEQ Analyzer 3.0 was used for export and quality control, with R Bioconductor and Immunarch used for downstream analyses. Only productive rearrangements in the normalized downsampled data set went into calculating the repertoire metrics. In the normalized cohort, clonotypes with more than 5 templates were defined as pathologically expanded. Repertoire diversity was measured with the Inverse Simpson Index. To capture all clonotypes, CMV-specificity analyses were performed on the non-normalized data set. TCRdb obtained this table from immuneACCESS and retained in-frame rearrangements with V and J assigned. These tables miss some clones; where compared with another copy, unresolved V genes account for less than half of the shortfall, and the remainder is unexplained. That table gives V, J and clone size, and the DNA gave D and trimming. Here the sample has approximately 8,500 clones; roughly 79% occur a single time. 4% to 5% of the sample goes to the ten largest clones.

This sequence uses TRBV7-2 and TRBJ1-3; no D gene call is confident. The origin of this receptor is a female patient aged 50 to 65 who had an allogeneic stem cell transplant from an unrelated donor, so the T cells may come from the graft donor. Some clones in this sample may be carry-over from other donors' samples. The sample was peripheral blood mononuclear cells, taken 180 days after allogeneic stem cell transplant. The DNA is TGTGCCAGCAGCTTAAATGGCATAACTGGAAACACCATATATTTT. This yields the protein CASSLNGITGNTIYF. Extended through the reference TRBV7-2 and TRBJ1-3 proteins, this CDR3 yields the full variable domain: GAGVSQSPSNKVTEKGKDVELRCDPISGHTALYWYRQSLGQGLEFLIYFQGNSAPDKSGLPSDRFSAERTGGSVSTLTIQRTQQEDSAVYLCASSLNGITGNTIYFGEGSWLTVV.